This T cell receptor beta chain was captured in a study of cytomegalovirus exposure and HLA in healthy donors. The PCR ran on 60 Vbeta and 13 Jbeta primers. The method was immunoSEQ multiplex PCR; TCRdb's version includes in-frame clones alone and lacks a portion of them. In the table there are more than 110,000 clones, around 80% of which are singletons. General study results and limits: A later analysis, which compared TCR beta chains of equal frequency, found the HLA-associated ones more clonally expanded. Some highly shared sequence variants likely arose as a pipeline artifact.

Trimming stripped 0 bases from V and 11 bases from J, with 19 bases between. CDR1 ENHRY and CDR2 SYGVKD come from the germline V gene. This CDR3 comprises 15 residues. To note about this clone: Antigen unknown.

The sample was PBMCs. J is TRBJ1-1 and V is TRBV10-3, with TRBD1 as a possible D gene (5 bases). The receptor's source is a man aged 35 to 55 in good health and CMV-seropositive. The CDR3 sequence: CAISESATGGIEAFF. The CDR3 nucleotides read TGTGCCATCAGTGAGTCAGCGACGGGGGGGATAGAGGCTTTCTTT.